This T cell receptor (beta chain) was found in a study of T-cell reconstitution after alpha-beta-depleted transplantation in children. A TCRbeta library incorporating unique molecular identifiers was prepared. Via MiXCR, TCRdb re-called the PCR reads, giving one row per CDR3 protein. The sample contains roughly 500,000 distinct CDR3 sequences, approximately 32% of which appear only once. Sequencing used PBMCs from the stem cell graft donor, obtained from the stem cell graft. The clonotype comes from a human donor who donated a stem cell graft to a child with aplastic anemia.

CDR3 sequence (DNA): TGCAGTGCTAGAGCAAGCAGGGGCAATCAGCCCCAGCATTTT. Amino acid sequence: CSARASRGNQPQHF. The chain carries TRBV20-1 and TRBJ1-5; a possible D gene is TRBD1 (5 bases). The V end lost 1 base, the J end lost 2 bases, and 9 bases lay between the germline ends. Germline V gives CDR1 DFQATT, CDR2 SNEGSKA (reference sequence). The CDR3 has 14 residues.